These T cell receptor beta chains were read from a single sample in a study of blood T cell repertoires in COVID-19. The table came from immunoSEQ multiplex PCR; TCRdb's copy has only in-frame clones and leaves some out. The table lists some 88,000 clones, approximately 90% of them singletons, with about 1.8% in the top ten. The material sequenced was peripheral blood. The source of these receptors is a human donor with active COVID-19. The donor label of this sample is uncertain. CDR3s include the opening cysteine and the closing phenylalanine or tryptophan. Each record gives: V gene, D gene, J gene, clone size, CDR3 DNA, CDR3 protein. The D gene is left open where the match is weak. Clone size is stated in some rows and not others, as once, few, many or a class when expanded.

V: TRBV6-2/TRBV6-3; D: TRBD1; J: TRBJ1-2; size: .; DNA: TGTGCCAGCAGTTACCCGACAGGGTTGCGTAACTATGGCTACACCTTC; CDR3: CASSYPTGLRNYGYTF
V: TRBV7-2; D: TRBD1; J: TRBJ1-5; size: .; DNA: TGTGCCAGCAGCTCACAGGGGGATCAGCCCCAGCATTTT; CDR3: CASSSQGDQPQHF
V: TRBV7-9; D: .; J: TRBJ1-6; size: .; DNA: TGTGCCAGCAGCTGGTCCCAGACGGGGGAGGCACCCCTCCACTTT; CDR3: CASSWSQTGEAPLHF
V: TRBV5-1; D: .; J: TRBJ2-3; size: .; DNA: TGCGCCAGCAGCTTAAACGGCGGGGCGAGCACAGATACGCAGTATTTT; CDR3: CASSLNGGASTDTQYF
V: TRBV27; D: .; J: TRBJ2-3; size: .; DNA: TGTGCCAGTAACGGGGGACCAGCAGGGGATACGCAGTATTTT; CDR3: CASNGGPAGDTQYF
V: TRBV3-1/TRBV3-2; D: TRBD1; J: TRBJ1-1; size: .; DNA: TGTGCCAGCAGCCCCGGGACAGTGGGAGCTTTCTTT; CDR3: CASSPGTVGAFF
V: TRBV6-5; D: .; J: TRBJ2-5; size: .; DNA: TGTGCCAGCAGTCCACGGACGGTCACAGGGACCCAGTACTTC; CDR3: CASSPRTVTGTQYF
V: TRBV24-1; D: .; J: TRBJ2-1; size: once; DNA: TGTGCCACCAGTGCGGCCGGGGAACCCTACAATGAGCAGTTCTTC; CDR3: CATSAAGEPYNEQFF
V: TRBV6-6; D: .; J: TRBJ1-2; size: .; DNA: TGTGCCAGCAGTTACTCTTCCTCCTATGGCTACACCTTC; CDR3: CASSYSSSYGYTF
V: TRBV12-2; D: .; J: TRBJ2-1; size: .; DNA: TGTGCAAGTCGCTTAGATTACCTAGCGGACTACAATGAGCAGTTCTTC; CDR3: CASRLDYLADYNEQFF
V: TRBV6-4; D: .; J: TRBJ2-3; size: .; DNA: TGTGCCAGCAGTCCACAGGGCGGGCGTTCAGATACGCAGTATTTT; CDR3: CASSPQGGRSDTQYF
V: TRBV3-1/TRBV3-2; D: TRBD2; J: TRBJ2-1; size: .; DNA: TGTGCCAGCAGCCGGAGCGGGGGAAACAATGAGCAGTTCTTC; CDR3: CASSRSGGNNEQFF
V: TRBV11-3; D: .; J: TRBJ2-1; size: .; DNA: TGTGCCAGCAGCGCAGGGGTTGAGCAGTTCTTC; CDR3: CASSAGVEQFF
V: TRBV7-3; D: TRBD1; J: TRBJ2-4; size: .; DNA: TGTGCCAGCAGCTTAAATGCAGGGGGCGCGACCACGGACATTCAGTACTTC; CDR3: CASSLNAGGATTDIQYF
V: TRBV6-6; D: TRBD1; J: TRBJ1-6; size: .; DNA: TGTGCCAGCAGCTCCGACAGGGGCAGGAATTCACCCCTCCACTTT; CDR3: CASSSDRGRNSPLHF
V: TRBV7-9; D: TRBD2; J: TRBJ2-7; size: .; DNA: TGTGCCAGCACCAACACAGGCGGGGGAGAGGAGCAGTACTTC; CDR3: CASTNTGGGEEQYF
V: TRBV7-9; D: .; J: TRBJ1-1; size: .; DNA: TGTGCCAGCAGCTGGGGGGGCCAGGGGACGGAAAGGGAAGCTTTCTTT; CDR3: CASSWGGQGTEREAFF
V: TRBV10-3; D: .; J: TRBJ2-7; size: .; DNA: TGTGCCATCAGTGAGACGGGCAGGGTACCCTACGAGCAGTACTTC; CDR3: CAISETGRVPYEQYF
V: TRBV7-9; D: TRBD2; J: TRBJ2-3; size: few; DNA: TGTGCCAGCAGCCCACGTCGTCTAGCGGGGGGGATAGATACGCAGTATTTT; CDR3: CASSPRRLAGGIDTQYF
V: TRBV18; D: TRBD1; J: TRBJ1-1; size: .; DNA: TGTGCCAGCTCACCACTAGTCAGGGGGCGTACTGAAGCTTTCTTT; CDR3: CASSPLVRGRTEAFF
V: TRBV10-3; D: .; J: TRBJ2-3; size: .; DNA: TGTGCCATCAGTGAGCTACAGGCCACAGATACGCAGTATTTT; CDR3: CAISELQATDTQYF
V: TRBV3-1/TRBV3-2; D: TRBD2; J: TRBJ2-5; size: few; DNA: TGTGCCAGCAGCCAATATATCCTGACTAGCGGGGGGCCGCTAGCTCCCAAAGAGACCCAGTACTTC; CDR3: CASSQYILTSGGPLAPKETQYF
V: TRBV5-1; D: .; J: TRBJ1-1; size: .; DNA: TGCGCCAGCAGCTTGGATGGGACGGGAGGGACTGAAGCTTTCTTT; CDR3: CASSLDGTGGTEAFF
V: TRBV11-3; D: TRBD1; J: TRBJ2-7; size: .; DNA: TGTGCCAGCAGCTCCGACAGGGAAAACCCCTACGAGCAGTACTTC; CDR3: CASSSDRENPYEQYF
V: TRBV4-2; D: .; J: TRBJ2-7; size: few; DNA: TGTGCCAGCAGCCAAGAGCGGATAGAAGAGGGAGTCTACGAGCAGTACTTC; CDR3: CASSQERIEEGVYEQYF
V: TRBV28; D: .; J: TRBJ2-7; size: .; DNA: TGTGCCAGCAGTTTACCCCCTCTAGGAGGGTACGACTACGAGCAGTACTTC; CDR3: CASSLPPLGGYDYEQYF
V: TRBV5-6; D: .; J: TRBJ1-4; size: once; DNA: TGTGCCAGCAGCTCGACAGTATCTAATGAAAAACTGTTTTTT; CDR3: CASSSTVSNEKLFF
V: TRBV27; D: TRBD1; J: TRBJ1-6; size: .; DNA: TGTGCCAGCCAAGGGGGCCTTAATTCACCCCTCCACTTT; CDR3: CASQGGLNSPLHF
V: TRBV3-1/TRBV3-2; D: .; J: TRBJ2-5; size: .; DNA: TGTGCCAGCAGCCAAGAGCCCAGACAAGAGACCCAGTACTTC; CDR3: CASSQEPRQETQYF
V: TRBV9; D: .; J: TRBJ1-6; size: .; DNA: TGTGCCAGCAGCGCCTCTCGGACAGATTCACCCCTCCACTTT; CDR3: CASSASRTDSPLHF
V: TRBV7-2; D: .; J: TRBJ1-2; size: .; DNA: TGTGCCAGCAGCTTAGAACCACAGCCAATTTACACCTTC; CDR3: CASSLEPQPIYTF
V: TRBV19; D: TRBD1; J: TRBJ1-3; size: .; DNA: TGTGCCAGCCGAACGACAGGGAGCTCTGGAAACACCATATATTTT; CDR3: CASRTTGSSGNTIYF
V: TRBV7-8; D: .; J: TRBJ1-1; size: .; DNA: TGTGCCAGCAGTCCTTACGGGAGGAACTCGAACACTGAAGCTTTCTTT; CDR3: CASSPYGRNSNTEAFF
V: TRBV12-3/TRBV12-4; D: .; J: TRBJ1-5; size: .; DNA: TGTGCCAGCAGTTTTGGGGGGGGACAGCCCCAGCATTTT; CDR3: CASSFGGGQPQHF
V: TRBV11-3; D: .; J: TRBJ1-3; size: .; DNA: TGTGCCAGCAGCTTGGGGGCAGCCGGCACCATATATTTT; CDR3: CASSLGAAGTIYF
V: TRBV7-2; D: .; J: TRBJ1-3; size: .; DNA: TGTGCCAGCAGCTTAGGCAGGGATCGAAACACCATATATTTT; CDR3: CASSLGRDRNTIYF
V: TRBV3-1/TRBV3-2; D: TRBD1; J: TRBJ2-1; size: .; DNA: TGTGCCAGCAACAGGGGTAGCAATGAGCAGTTCTTC; CDR3: CASNRGSNEQFF
V: TRBV5-5; D: .; J: TRBJ2-7; size: .; DNA: TGTGCCAGCAGCACAGGGTTCACCTACGAGCAGTACTTC; CDR3: CASSTGFTYEQYF
V: TRBV20-1; D: .; J: TRBJ1-2; size: .; DNA: TGCAGTGCTCGCGGATTGAATGGCTACACCTTC; CDR3: CSARGLNGYTF
V: TRBV11-1; D: .; J: TRBJ2-7; size: .; DNA: TGTGCCAGCAGCCGGCGGAGGGTTCCCTACGAGCAGTACTTC; CDR3: CASSRRRVPYEQYF
V: TRBV9; D: .; J: TRBJ2-2; size: .; DNA: TGTGCCAGCAGCGTAGTGGCTAGCCAGAACACCGGGGAGCTGTTTTTT; CDR3: CASSVVASQNTGELFF